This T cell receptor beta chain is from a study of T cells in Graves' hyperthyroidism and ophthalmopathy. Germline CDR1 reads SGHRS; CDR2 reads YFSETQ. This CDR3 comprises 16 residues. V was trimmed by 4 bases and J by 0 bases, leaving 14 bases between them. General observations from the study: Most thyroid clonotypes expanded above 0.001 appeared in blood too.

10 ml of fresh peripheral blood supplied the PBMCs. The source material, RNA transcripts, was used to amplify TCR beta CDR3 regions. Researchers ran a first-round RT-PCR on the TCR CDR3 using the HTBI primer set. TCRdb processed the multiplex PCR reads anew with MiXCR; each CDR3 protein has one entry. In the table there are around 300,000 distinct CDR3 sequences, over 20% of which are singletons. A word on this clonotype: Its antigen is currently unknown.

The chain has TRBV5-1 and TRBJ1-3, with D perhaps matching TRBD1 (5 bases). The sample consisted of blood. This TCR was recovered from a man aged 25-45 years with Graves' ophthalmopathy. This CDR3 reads CASSLHRGDSGNTIYF. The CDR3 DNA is TGCGCCAGCAGCCTACATCGAGGGGACTCTGGAAACACCATATATTTT.